Detailed here is one T cell receptor (beta chain). The sample originates from a study of low-dose radiotherapy and immunotherapy resistance in tumors. Background on the study: Cohort 2 was treated with 1 Gy per fraction every two weeks, amounting to 13 Gy across 26 weeks. A daily 300 mg dose of oral aspirin was taken by patients for four cycles from cycle 1 day 1.

V shed 0 bases and J shed 2 bases, with 11 bases lying between them. The CDR3 spans 15 residues. In germline, CDR1 is KGHSH, CDR2 LQKENI. Alpha and beta chains were covered, as first-strand cDNA relied on TRAV- and TRBV-specific primers. TCRs were amplified for approximately 21 PCR cycles with a constant-region primer and V-primer adapter. MiXCR, run by TCRdb on the reads, gives a single entry per CDR3 protein. Found here are tens of thousands of distinct CDR3 sequences, more than 8.5% of them singletons; the top ten hold approximately 0.98%. Described time point: before trial treatment. The TCR comes from a male donor with prostate cancer. The gene calls are TRBV18 and TRBJ2-7; D is perhaps TRBD2 (6 bases). The sample was PBMCs, taken before treatment. The CDR3: CASSPPNSGAYEQYF. As DNA, the CDR3 is TGTGCCAGCTCACCACCGAATAGCGGAGCCTACGAGCAGTACTTC.